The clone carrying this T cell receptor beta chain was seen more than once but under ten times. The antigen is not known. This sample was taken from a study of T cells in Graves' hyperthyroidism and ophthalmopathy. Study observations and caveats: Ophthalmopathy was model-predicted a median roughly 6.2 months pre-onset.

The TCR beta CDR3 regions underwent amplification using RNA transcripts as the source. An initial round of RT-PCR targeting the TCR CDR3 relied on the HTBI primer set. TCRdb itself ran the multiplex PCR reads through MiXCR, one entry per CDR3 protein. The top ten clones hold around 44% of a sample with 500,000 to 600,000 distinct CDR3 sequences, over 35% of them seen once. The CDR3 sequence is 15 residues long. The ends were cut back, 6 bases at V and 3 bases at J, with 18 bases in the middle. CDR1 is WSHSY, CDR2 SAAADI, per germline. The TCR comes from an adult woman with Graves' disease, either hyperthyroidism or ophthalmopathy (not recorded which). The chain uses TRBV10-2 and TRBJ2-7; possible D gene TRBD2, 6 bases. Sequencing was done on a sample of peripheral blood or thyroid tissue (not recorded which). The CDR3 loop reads CASSDAGRINYEQYF. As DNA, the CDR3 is TGCGCCAGCAGCGATGCGGGACGGATCAACTACGAGCAGTACTTC.